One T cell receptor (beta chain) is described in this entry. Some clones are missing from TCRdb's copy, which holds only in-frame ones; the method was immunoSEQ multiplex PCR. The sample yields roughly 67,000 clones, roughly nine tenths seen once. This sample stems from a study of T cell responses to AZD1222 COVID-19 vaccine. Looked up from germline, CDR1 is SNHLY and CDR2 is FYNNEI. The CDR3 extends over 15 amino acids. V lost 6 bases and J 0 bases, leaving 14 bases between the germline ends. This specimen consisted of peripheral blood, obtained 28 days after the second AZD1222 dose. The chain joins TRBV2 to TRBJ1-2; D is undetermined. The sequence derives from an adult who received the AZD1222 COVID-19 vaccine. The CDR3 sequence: CASSSELLANYGYTF. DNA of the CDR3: TGTGCCAGCAGCTCAGAGCTACTAGCTAACTATGGCTACACCTTC.